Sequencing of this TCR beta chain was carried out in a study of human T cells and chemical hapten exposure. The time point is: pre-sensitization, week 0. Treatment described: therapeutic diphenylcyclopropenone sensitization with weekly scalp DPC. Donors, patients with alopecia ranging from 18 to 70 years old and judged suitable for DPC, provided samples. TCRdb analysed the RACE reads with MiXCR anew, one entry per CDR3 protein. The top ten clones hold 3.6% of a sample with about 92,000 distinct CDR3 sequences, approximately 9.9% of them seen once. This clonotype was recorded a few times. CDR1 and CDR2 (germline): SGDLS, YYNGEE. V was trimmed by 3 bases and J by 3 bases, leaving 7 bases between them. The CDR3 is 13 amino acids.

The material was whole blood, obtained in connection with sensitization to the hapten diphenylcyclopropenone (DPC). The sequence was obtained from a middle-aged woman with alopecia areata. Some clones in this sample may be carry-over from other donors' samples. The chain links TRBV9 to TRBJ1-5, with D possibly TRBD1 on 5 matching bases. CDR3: CASSGQYNQPQHF. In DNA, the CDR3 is TGTGCCAGCAGCGGACAGTACAATCAGCCCCAGCATTTT. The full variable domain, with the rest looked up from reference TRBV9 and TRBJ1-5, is DSGVTQTPKHLITATGQRVTLRCSPRSGDLSVYWYQQSLDQGLQFLIQYYNGEERAKGNILERFSAQQFPDLHSELNLSSLELGDSALYFCASSGQYNQPQHFGDGTRLSIL.